These 27 T cell receptor beta chains share one sample of origin, sequenced in a study of T cell responses to AZD1222 COVID-19 vaccine. The method was immunoSEQ multiplex PCR; TCRdb's version includes in-frame clones alone and lacks a portion of them. The table lists more than 90,000 clones, approximately 86% of them singletons, with roughly 15% in the top ten. The sequencing here drew on peripheral blood, taken 28 days after the second AZD1222 dose. Receptors originate from an adult who received the AZD1222 COVID-19 vaccine.

This sequence joins TRBV11-2 and TRBJ2-7; 8 bases are shared with TRBD1. With V trimmed by 4 bases and J by 3 bases, 8 bases remained unmatched. Germline loops: CDR1 SGHAT, CDR2 FQNNGV. The CDR3 is 15 residues long. CDR3 DNA: TGTGCCAGCAGCTCTTACCAGGGACAGGACTACGAGCAGTACTTC. Its protein product is CASSSYQGQDYEQYF.

The rearrangement joins TRBV9 to TRBJ2-7; D is perhaps TRBD2 (7 bases). The V end lost 3 bases, the J end lost 5 bases, and 21 bases lay between the germline ends. The CDR3 covers 16 residues. Per the germline V gene, CDR1 is SGDLS and CDR2 is YYNGEE. The CDR3 region is CASSGGGATFSDEQYF. The CDR3 DNA reads TGTGCCAGCAGCGGGGGGGGCGCGACGTTTAGCGACGAGCAGTACTTC.

This rearrangement joins TRBV9 to TRBJ2-3; tentatively, D is TRBD1 (5 bases). The V end lost 0 bases, the J end lost 4 bases, and 12 bases lay between the germline ends. From germline, CDR1 is SGDLS and CDR2 YYNGEE. CDR3 size: 15 residues. CDR3 protein: CASSVGQLRADTQYF. The CDR3 region has the DNA TGTGCCAGCAGCGTAGGGCAGCTCAGGGCAGATACGCAGTATTTT.

The chain couples TRBV27 to TRBJ2-2, with D unresolved. With 6 bases removed from V and 0 bases from J, the gap between germline ends came to 14 bases. Germline V lookup: CDR1 MNHEY, CDR2 SMNVEV (reference sequence). This CDR3 comprises 16 residues. The CDR3 region has the DNA TGTGCCAGCAGCATCCCCCCGGGCGCGAACACCGGGGAGCTGTTTTTT. Protein sequence: CASSIPPGANTGELFF.

The V gene is TRBV27, the J gene TRBJ1-5; D possibly corresponds to TRBD1 (6 bases). Germline CDR1 is MNHEY and CDR2 is SMNVEV (reference sequence). The CDR3 has 14 residues. Trimming took off 1 base at V and 4 bases at J, with 8 bases between the two ends. The CDR3 reads CASSLWGANQPQHF. The CDR3 DNA follows: TGTGCCAGCAGTTTATGGGGGGCGAATCAGCCCCAGCATTTT.

This chain uses TRBV9 with TRBJ2-5; tentatively, D is TRBD1 (5 bases). The germline V gene encodes CDR1 SGDLS and CDR2 YYNGEE. The CDR3 covers 15 residues. Trimming left V 0 bases short and J 5 bases short, with 14 bases between. CDR3 amino acids: CASSVGLPRAETQYF. Written as DNA, the CDR3 is TGTGCCAGCAGCGTAGGTCTACCCAGGGCGGAGACCCAGTACTTC.

The chain joins TRBV29-1 to TRBJ2-5, with TRBD2 identical over 8 bases. The germline V gene has CDR1 SQVTM and CDR2 ANQGSEA. V was clipped by 6 bases and J by 8 bases; unmatched bases: 8. CDR3 length: 12 amino acids. CDR3 coding DNA: TGCAGCGTGGAAAACGTAGCGGGAACCCAGTACTTC. Amino acids: CSVENVAGTQYF.

The CDR3 protein is CASSFFSGAPDTQYF. The CDR3 bases are TGTGCCAGCAGCTTTTTCTCTGGAGCGCCTGATACGCAGTATTTT. The rearrangement joins TRBV7-9 to TRBJ2-3; D not resolved. The CDR3 length is 15 residues. The V end lost 3 bases, the J end lost 6 bases, and 16 bases lay between the germline ends. CDR1 SEHNR and CDR2 FQNEAQ come from the germline V gene (reference sequence).

In this sample, this clone turned up a few times. The genes are TRBV4-2 and TRBJ2-2; the D call may be TRBD1 or TRBD2 (5 bases each). Germline CDR1 reads LGHNA; CDR2 reads YNFKEQ. The length of the CDR3 is 17 residues. V was shortened by 3 bases and J by 2 bases, with 16 bases between the two germline ends. The DNA for the CDR3 is TGTGCCAGCAGCCATATCTCCGGGACGGCTAACACCGGGGAGCTGTTTTTT. It is translated as CASSHISGTANTGELFF.

This sequence joins TRBV19 and TRBJ1-1, with D maybe TRBD1 (6 bases). Trimming cost V 7 bases and J 4 bases, with 13 bases left between them. CDR3 length: 13 residues. Germline-derived CDR1 and CDR2 are LNHDA and SQIVND (reference sequence). The CDR3 nucleotides read TGTGCCAGTACCACTAAGGGGGGCACTGAAGCTTTCTTT. It specifies CASTTKGGTEAFF.

The rearrangement links TRBV12-3 or TRBV12-4 to TRBJ1-1; no reliable D call. This CDR3 comprises 9 residues. The CDR3: CRVNTEAFF. The DNA for the CDR3 is TGTCGGGTGAACACTGAAGCTTTCTTT.

This clone has a handful of counts. The chain has TRBV19 and TRBJ1-1; D is possibly TRBD1 (6 bases). The V end was cut by 7 bases, the J end by 1 base, with 13 bases between. The CDR3 has 14 amino acids. Germline assignment: CDR1 LNHDA and CDR2 SQIVND (reference sequence). The CDR3 region is CASKEQGPNTEAFF. In DNA form, the CDR3 reads TGTGCCAGTAAGGAACAGGGTCCGAACACTGAAGCTTTCTTT.

The V and J genes are TRBV7-8 and TRBJ2-1; a possible D gene is TRBD2 (6 bases). Germline CDR1 reads SGHVS; CDR2 reads FQNEAQ. The CDR3 contains 16 residues. Between the trimmed V and J ends, which lost 5 bases and 3 bases, there was a span of 17 bases. CDR3 sequence: CASSPAGTFFYNEQFF. In DNA, the CDR3 is TGTGCCAGCAGCCCCGCCGGGACTTTCTTCTACAATGAGCAGTTCTTC.

The chain combines TRBV6-5 with TRBJ1-2; D might be TRBD1 (5 bases). There are 15 residues in the CDR3. V lost 2 bases and J 5 bases, leaving 15 bases between the germline ends. Germline V gene lookup returns CDR1 MNHEY and CDR2 SVGAGI. The CDR3 sequence is CASSYDPGSGYGYTF. In nucleotides, the CDR3 is TGTGCCAGCAGTTACGATCCAGGGTCGGGATATGGCTACACCTTC.

This clone was seen a single time. V and J are TRBV18 and TRBJ1-1; no clear D. V dropped 2 bases and J dropped 7 bases, with 8 bases sitting between them. The CDR3 extends over 12 amino acids. The V gene's germline CDR1 is KGHSH and CDR2 LQKENI. CDR3 region: CASSPRKLEAFF. The DNA for the CDR3 is TGTGCCAGCTCACCAAGAAAGCTTGAAGCTTTCTTT.

V usage is TRBV16 and J usage is TRBJ1-2, with a tentative D call TRBD1 (6 bases). Germline assignment: CDR1 KGHSY and CDR2 FQNENV. The CDR3 runs to 14 residues. V lost 4 bases to trimming and J lost 4 bases, with 13 bases between them. The CDR3 sequence is CASSLKGGPYGYTF. CDR3 nucleotides: TGTGCCAGCAGCCTGAAAGGGGGGCCCTATGGCTACACCTTC.

The rearrangement uses TRBV7-2 and TRBJ1-6; D gene ambiguous. The germline V gene encodes CDR1 SGHTA and CDR2 FQGNSA. This CDR3 comprises 13 residues. Trimming left V 1 base short and J 8 bases short, with 6 bases between. The CDR3 region has the DNA TGTGCCAGCAGCTTAGACCCCGATTCACCCCTCCACTTT. Residues: CASSLDPDSPLHF. Variable domain in full (rest from reference TRBV7-2 and TRBJ1-6): GAGVSQSPSNKVTEKGKDVELRCDPISGHTALYWYRQSLGQGLEFLIYFQGNSAPDKSGLPSDRFSAERTGGSVSTLTIQRTQQEDSAVYLCASSLDPDSPLHFGNGTRLTVT.

The chain links TRBV5-5 to TRBJ2-4; D unresolved. Germline V gene lookup returns CDR1 SGHKS and CDR2 YYEKEE (reference sequence). The CDR3 has 14 amino acids. The V gene lost 2 bases and the J gene lost 1 base, with 7 bases spanning the gap. The CDR3 here is CASSFKTAKNIQYF. CDR3 DNA: TGTGCCAGCAGCTTCAAGACGGCCAAAAACATTCAGTACTTC.

This clone was observed a handful of times. In DNA, the CDR3 is TGTGCCAGCGGAGAGACAGGGATTCAGCCCCAGCATTTT. This sequence encodes CASGETGIQPQHF. This chain links TRBV6-5 with TRBJ1-5; TRBD1 agrees at 7 bases. Germline lookup yields CDR1 MNHEY and CDR2 SVGAGI. The CDR3 totals 13 residues. The V gene end was trimmed by 8 bases and the J gene end by 6 bases; junction bases not matched to a gene: 7.

V and J are TRBV5-1 and TRBJ2-1; 10 bases align to TRBD2. There are 18 residues in the CDR3. Unmatched junction bases numbered 15, after V lost 1 base and J lost 8 bases. Germline-derived CDR1 and CDR2 are SGHRS and YFSETQ. The CDR3 region is CASSLPSSGGSLEDEQFF. In DNA form, the CDR3 reads TGCGCCAGCAGCTTGCCCTCTAGCGGGGGCTCCCTCGAGGATGAGCAGTTCTTC.

This clone has more than one count but fewer than ten. V is TRBV4-1 and J is TRBJ2-1; D not certain. This CDR3 has 15 residues. Germline V gene lookup returns CDR1 MGHRA and CDR2 YSYEKL. V shed 2 bases and J shed 4 bases, with 12 bases lying between them. CDR3 nucleotides: TGCGCCAGCAGCCAAACCCCAGGACGGTACAATGAGCAGTTCTTC. It specifies CASSQTPGRYNEQFF.

This clone was counted a single time. The V gene is TRBV5-6, the J gene TRBJ2-5; no definite D call. CDR3 size: 16 residues. Germline assignment: CDR1 SGHDT and CDR2 YYEEEE. V was cut by 3 bases and J by 2 bases, with 17 bases left in between. The CDR3 is CASSSYTQAGQETQYF. In nucleotides, the CDR3 is TGTGCCAGCAGCTCGTATACGCAAGCTGGACAAGAGACCCAGTACTTC.

The chain employs TRBV2 and TRBJ1-1; a weak D match, TRBD1 (5 bases). CDR1 is SNHLY, CDR2 FYNNEI, per germline. Trimming cost V 4 bases and J 4 bases, with 22 bases left between them. There are 17 residues in the CDR3. The CDR3: CASSARQQTRMGTEAFF. The CDR3 DNA follows: TGTGCCAGCAGTGCCCGACAGCAGACTCGAATGGGCACTGAAGCTTTCTTT.

This chain connects TRBV19 to TRBJ2-5; 12 bases align to TRBD2. CDR1 and CDR2 (germline): LNHDA, SQIVND (reference sequence). V gave up 5 bases and J gave up 5 bases; unmatched junction bases: 6. The CDR3 is 15 amino acids. This CDR3 reads CASSSGLAGWETQYF. The CDR3 DNA reads as TGTGCCAGTAGTTCAGGACTAGCGGGATGGGAGACCCAGTACTTC.

The J gene is TRBJ1-2, the V gene TRBV11-2; D unresolved. The CDR3 is 13 amino acids. Germline CDR1 reads SGHAT; CDR2 reads FQNNGV. The V end lost 3 bases, the J end lost 8 bases, and 13 bases lay between the germline ends. The CDR3 spells CASSFAGARGYTF. In DNA, the CDR3 is TGTGCCAGCAGCTTCGCGGGCGCCCGCGGCTACACCTTC. The variable domain in full, with the rest retrieved from reference TRBV11-2 and TRBJ1-2, is EAGVAQSPRYKIIEKRQSVAFWCNPISGHATLYWYQQILGQGPKLLIQFQNNGVVDDSQLPKDRFSAERLKGVDSTLKIQPAKLEDSAVYLCASSFAGARGYTFGSGTRLTVV.

This chain links TRBV28 with TRBJ1-2; 8 nucleotides line up with TRBD1. The CDR3 sequence is 14 residues long. Germline V gene data show CDR1 as MDHEN and CDR2 as SYDVKM. Trimming removed 6 bases from V and 1 base from J; junction bases left unmatched: 4. As DNA, the CDR3 is TGTGCCAGCAGACTGACAGGGGTTAACTATGGCTACACCTTC. Protein product: CASRLTGVNYGYTF.

The DNA for the CDR3 is TGTGCCAGCAGCCTTTACAGGGGACCTAACTATGGCTACACCTTC. Translation gives CASSLYRGPNYGYTF. The V gene is TRBV11-2, the J gene TRBJ1-2; 7 bases map to TRBD1. There are 15 residues in the CDR3. With 5 bases clipped from V and 0 bases from J, the junction kept 6 bases outside the gene matches. Per the germline V gene, CDR1 is SGHAT and CDR2 is FQNNGV. Using reference TRBV11-2 and TRBJ1-2 for the parts outside the CDR3, the full variable domain is EAGVAQSPRYKIIEKRQSVAFWCNPISGHATLYWYQQILGQGPKLLIQFQNNGVVDDSQLPKDRFSAERLKGVDSTLKIQPAKLEDSAVYLCASSLYRGPNYGYTFGSGTRLTVV.